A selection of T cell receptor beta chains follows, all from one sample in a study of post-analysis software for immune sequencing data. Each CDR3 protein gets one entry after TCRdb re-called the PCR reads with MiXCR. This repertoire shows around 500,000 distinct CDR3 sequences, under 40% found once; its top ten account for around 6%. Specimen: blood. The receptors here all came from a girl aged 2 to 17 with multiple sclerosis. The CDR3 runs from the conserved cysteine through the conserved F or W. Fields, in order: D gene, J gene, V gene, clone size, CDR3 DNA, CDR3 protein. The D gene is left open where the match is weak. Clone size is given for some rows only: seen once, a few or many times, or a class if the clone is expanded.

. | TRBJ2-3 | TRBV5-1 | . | TGCGCCAGCAGCTTAACTGCACCGGGCACAGATACGCAGTATTTT | CASSLTAPGTDTQYF
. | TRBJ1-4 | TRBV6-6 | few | TGTGCCAGCAGCTCGACGGCCGAAAAACTGTTTTTT | CASSSTAEKLFF
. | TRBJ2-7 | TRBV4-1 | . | TGCGCCAGCAGCCAAGACCCTCGGGGGCCCTACGAGCAGTACTTC | CASSQDPRGPYEQYF
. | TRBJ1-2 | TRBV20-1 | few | TGCAGTGCTAGACGGGGGATTAACTATGGCTACACCTTC | CSARRGINYGYTF
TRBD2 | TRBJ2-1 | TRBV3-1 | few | TGTGCCAGCAGCCAGGGAGCGGGGGGGCTGGATGAGCAGTTCTTC | CASSQGAGGLDEQFF
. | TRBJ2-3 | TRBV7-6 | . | TGTGCCAGCAGCTTAGGATTTCGCGGTCCCCGTGCAGATACGCAGTATTTT | CASSLGFRGPRADTQYF
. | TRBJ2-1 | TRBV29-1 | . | TGCAGCGTGAGACTAGTTTTAAGTCGCAATGAGCAGTTCTTC | CSVRLVLSRNEQFF
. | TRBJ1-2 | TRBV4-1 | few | TGCGCCAGCAGCCAAGATCGTTGGGGGCGCCCGAATGGCTACACCTTC | CASSQDRWGRPNGYTF
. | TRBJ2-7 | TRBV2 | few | TGTGCCAGCTCTCGTGTCGGCCCCCTACGGGAGCAGTACTTC | CASSRVGPLREQYF
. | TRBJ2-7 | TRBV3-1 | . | TGTGCCAGCAGCGGACGCGGGGATTCCTACGAGCAGTACTTC | CASSGRGDSYEQYF
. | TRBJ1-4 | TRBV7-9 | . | TGTGCCAGCGGCCTACCTCTTGTGGGTGAAAAACTGTTTTTT | CASGLPLVGEKLFF
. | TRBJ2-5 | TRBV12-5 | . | TGTGCTAGTGGTCCGGGACTCCAAGAGACCCAGTACTTC | CASGPGLQETQYF
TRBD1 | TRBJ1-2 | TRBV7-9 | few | TGTGCCAGCAGCAGCGGACAGGGGAGGCGTTATGGCTACACCTTC | CASSSGQGRRYGYTF
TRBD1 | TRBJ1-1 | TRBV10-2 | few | TGCGCCAGCACTGACAGGGGGCAAGCTTTCTTT | CASTDRGQAFF
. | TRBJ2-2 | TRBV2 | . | TGTGCCAGCAGTGCGACATCTCTGAACACCGGGGAGCTGTTTTTT | CASSATSLNTGELFF